This T cell receptor beta chain was recovered during a study of blood T cell repertoires in COVID-19. Study details: T cells, B-cell-depleted T cells, or PBMCs supplied cDNA or gDNA.

This CDR3 is 20 amino acids long. Looked up from germline, CDR1 is SGHVS and CDR2 is FNYEAQ. The J segment lost 2 bases and the V segment lost 0 bases, leaving 14 bases of the junction unmatched. As originally analysed: From reference gene primer amplification, estimates of nucleated cell counts were derived. This table comes from immunoSEQ multiplex PCR, and its TCRdb copy is limited to in-frame clones, with some not included. V and J calls and clone size come straight from that table; D and trimming were deduced from the DNA. The data hold some 390,000 clones, with approximately 89% observed a single time.

The specimen was peripheral blood. The V gene is TRBV7-6, the J gene TRBJ2-5, with 11 bases matching TRBD2. This receptor was taken from a woman in her thirties or forties with COVID-19, enrolled during active disease. This CDR3 is CASSLAPRGLAEGGQETQYF. The DNA of the CDR3 is TGTGCCAGCAGCTTAGCGCCCCGGGGACTAGCGGAGGGGGGACAAGAGACCCAGTACTTC.